This T cell receptor beta chain stems from a study of CD8+CD57+ T cells in acquired aplastic anemia. Background on the study: On average, sorted CD4+ and CD8+ cells gave 3 to 3.5 ug of DNA. Whole-study findings and limits: Levels of CD8+ Simpson's diversity were not significantly distinct in patients versus controls.

Comments on this clonotype: Its antigen is unidentified.

Profiling of TCR beta VDJ combinations and CDR3 sequences used genomic DNA as template. TCRdb reprocessed the reads with MiXCR, giving one entry per CDR3 protein. The profile covers 150,000 to 200,000 distinct CDR3 sequences, with about 60% appearing a single time and about 41% taken by the ten largest. The CDR3 has 15 amino acids. The ends were cut back, 3 bases at V and 4 bases at J, with 13 bases in the middle. Germline CDR1 and CDR2: SEHNR and FQNEAQ (reference sequence). V is TRBV7-9 and J is TRBJ2-1, with D possibly being TRBD1 (6 bases). Sequencing was performed on sorted CD4+, CD8+, or CD8+CD57+ T cells (not recorded which) from PBMCs. The receptor was derived from a human donor in good health. The CDR3 is CASSLEIRGYNEQFF. CDR3 in DNA: TGTGCCAGCAGCTTGGAAATCAGGGGTTACAATGAGCAGTTCTTC.